This T cell receptor (beta chain) came from a study of cytomegalovirus exposure and HLA in healthy donors. Points from the study as a whole: CMV serostatus was the sole immune exposure information available. Reported findings show TCR beta sequences accurately forecast HLA-A and HLA-B alleles in most subjects. In a later analysis, TCR beta V- and J-gene trimming was associated with a missense DCLRE1C variant.

With respect to this clone: What it binds is unknown.

The PCR ran on 60 Vbeta and 13 Jbeta primers. The protocol was immunoSEQ multiplex PCR, while the TCRdb copy is restricted to in-frame clones and leaves out a portion. The sample includes tens of thousands of clones. Sequenced input: PBMCs. The sequence was collected from a man between 18 and 29 years old in good health and CMV-seropositive.

This CDR3 reads CASSASVSTDTQYF. The CDR3, as DNA: TGTGCCAGCAGTGCTAGCGTTAGCACAGATACGCAGTATTTT. V usage is TRBV9 and J usage is TRBJ2-3; a weak D match, TRBD2 (6 bases). CDR3 length: 14 residues. The V end was cut by 5 bases, the J end by 0 bases, with 10 bases between. Germline V gene data show CDR1 as SGDLS and CDR2 as YYNGEE.